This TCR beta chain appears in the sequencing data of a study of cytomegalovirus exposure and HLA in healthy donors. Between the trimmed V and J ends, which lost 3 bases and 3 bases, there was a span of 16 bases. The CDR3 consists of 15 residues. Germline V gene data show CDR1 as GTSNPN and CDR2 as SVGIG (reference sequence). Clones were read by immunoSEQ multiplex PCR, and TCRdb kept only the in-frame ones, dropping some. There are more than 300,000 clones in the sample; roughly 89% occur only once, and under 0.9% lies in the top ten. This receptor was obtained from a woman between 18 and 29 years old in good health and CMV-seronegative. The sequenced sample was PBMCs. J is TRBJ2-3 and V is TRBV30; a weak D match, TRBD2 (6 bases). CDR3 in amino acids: CAWSAVGGGTDTQYF. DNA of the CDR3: TGTGCCTGGAGCGCTGTGGGGGGAGGTACAGATACGCAGTATTTT.